Below, 22 T cell receptor beta chains from the same sample are listed, as sequenced in a study of CXCR3-negative and CXCR3-positive naive CD8 T cells. General observations from the study: CXCR3-positive naive cells carried more hydrophobic TRB CDR3s than CXCR3-negative ones.

cDNA libraries for TRB were generated by 5' RACE incorporating UMI labels. Following a re-call of the 5' RACE reads, TCRdb has one entry per CDR3 protein and lacks DNA. The sample has roughly 99,000 distinct CDR3 sequences. The antigens these receptors bind are not known. The sequencing sample was made of naive CXCR3+ CD8+ T cells from blood. Stated subset: CD45RO-CCR7+CD27+CD95- naive CD8+ T cells expressing CXCR3 (TNR3+). These receptors came from a human donor in good health. Some clones in this sample may be carry-over from other donors' samples.

The chain couples TRBV27 to TRBJ2-1; the D call from TCRdb, TRBD1, cannot be confirmed without DNA. This CDR3 has 16 residues. Germline V gives CDR1 MNHEY, CDR2 SMNVEV (reference sequence). This CDR3 reads CASSSQGALAYNEQFF.

The chain uses TRBV5-5 and TRBJ2-7; TCRdb returns TRBD1, unconfirmable since there is no DNA. The CDR3 sequence is 12 residues long. Germline CDR1 and CDR2: SGHKS and YYEKEE (reference sequence). The CDR3 sequence is CASSQQGPEQYF.

This sequence joins TRBV30 and TRBJ2-7. The CDR3 has 14 amino acids. Looked up from germline, CDR1 is GTSNPN and CDR2 is SVGIG (reference sequence). The CDR3 here is CAWSVGWGKSEQYF.

The chain's CDR3 is CASSSLGLAGPDEQFF. The chain is built from TRBV5-1 and TRBJ2-1; with no DNA, the TCRdb D assignment of TRBD2 cannot be verified. In germline, CDR1 is SGHRS, CDR2 YFSETQ. The CDR3 runs 16 residues.

The gene calls are TRBV7-2 and TRBJ2-7. The CDR3 has 15 residues. Looked up from germline, CDR1 is SGHTA and CDR2 is FQGNSA. This chain's CDR3 is CASSLRVGGTYEQYF.

The chain recombines TRBV7-3 with TRBJ2-5; TCRdb names TRBD2, which stays unverified in the absence of DNA. CDR3 length equals 13 residues. CDR1 is SGHTA, CDR2 FQGTGA, per germline. CDR3 sequence: CASSTTSEESQYF.

V and J are TRBV30 and TRBJ2-7; without DNA, the TCRdb call of TRBD1 cannot be checked. From germline, CDR1 is GTSNPN and CDR2 SVGIG (reference sequence). The CDR3 spans 13 residues. CDR3 residues: CAWSGEGFSEQYF.

The V and J genes are TRBV4-3 and TRBJ1-1; TCRdb gives TRBD1 as the D gene, but with no DNA this cannot be confirmed. The CDR3 is 20 residues long. The germline V gene encodes CDR1 LGHNA and CDR2 YSLEER. CDR3 region: CASSQDRVGTGGSVNTEAFF.

Here the CDR3 reads CSARVVGEQFF. This rearrangement joins TRBV20-1 to TRBJ2-1. The CDR3 contains 11 residues. Looked up from germline, CDR1 is DFQATT and CDR2 is SNEGSKA (reference sequence).

This chain links TRBV10-3 with TRBJ1-1. Per germline, CDR1 ENHRY and CDR2 SYGVKD. This CDR3 has 14 residues. CDR3 sequence: CAISEPKGKAKAFF.

The rearrangement links TRBV23-1 to TRBJ1-5. TRBV23-1 is recorded as an ORF, its role being uncertain. CDR3 length equals 15 residues. CDR3: CASSSTRFVGQPQHF.

The J gene is TRBJ2-3, the V gene TRBV6-5; no DNA is available, so the TRBD2 call from TCRdb remains unchecked. Germline V gene data show CDR1 as MNHEY and CDR2 as SVGAGI. This CDR3 is built from 17 residues. This CDR3 is CASSYSGSGGAADTQYF.

The chain is built from TRBV28 and TRBJ1-1; TCRdb lists TRBD1, though no DNA is available to test this call. The CDR3 sequence is 15 residues long. CDR1 is MDHEN, CDR2 SYDVKM, per germline. This CDR3 is CASSARTGGNPLAFF.

The rearrangement uses TRBV29-1 and TRBJ2-1; the D gene TCRdb calls, TRBD2, cannot be checked with no DNA. The CDR3 spans 12 residues. The germline CDR1 and CDR2 sequences are SQVTM and ANQGSEA. CDR3 sequence reads: CSVRGREGTQFF.

The chain carries TRBV25-1 and TRBJ1-6. CDR3 length equals 14 residues. CDR1 MGHDK and CDR2 SYGVNS come from the germline V gene. CDR3 loop: CASKESSYNSPLHF.

The chain couples TRBV7-9 to TRBJ2-7; TCRdb calls TRBD2, which cannot be checked without DNA. The CDR3 is 13 residues long. Looked up from germline, CDR1 is SEHNR and CDR2 is FQNEAQ (reference sequence). Here the CDR3 reads CASGRDYSDEQYF.

The chain has TRBV5-1 and TRBJ1-2; TCRdb picks TRBD1, but there is no DNA to check that call. CDR1 and CDR2 (germline): SGHRS, YFSETQ. The CDR3 loop spans 13 amino acids. CDR3 in amino acids: CASSLLGADGYTF.

The chain's CDR3 is CAWSTLLGELFF. The chain combines TRBV30 with TRBJ2-2; the D call from TCRdb, TRBD1, cannot be confirmed without DNA. The germline V gene encodes CDR1 GTSNPN and CDR2 SVGIG (reference sequence). This CDR3 region has 12 residues.

The chain employs TRBV28 and TRBJ2-1; TCRdb's D call of TRBD2 is untestable without DNA. Germline V gene sequence: CDR1 MDHEN, CDR2 SYDVKM. This CDR3 has 20 residues. The CDR3 reads CASSPPGGVGSLYPYNEQFF.

V and J are TRBV20-1 and TRBJ1-2; TCRdb indicates TRBD1, and absent DNA this call remains unverified. CDR3 length: 12 amino acids. The V gene's germline CDR1 is DFQATT and CDR2 SNEGSKA (reference sequence). This CDR3 reads CSASTREIGYTF.

The gene calls are TRBV23-1 and TRBJ2-1; TCRdb indicates TRBD1, and absent DNA this call remains unverified. TRBV23-1 is flagged as an ORF with uncertain function. CDR3 length: 17 amino acids. CDR3 in amino acids: CASSPVFPQRTDNEQFF.

This chain connects TRBV7-9 to TRBJ2-1; no DNA is available, so the TRBD1 call from TCRdb remains unchecked. CDR1 is SEHNR and CDR2 is FQNEAQ in the germline V gene (reference sequence). The CDR3 is 16 residues long. The CDR3 protein is CASSSKDRGMLDEQFF.